The present T cell receptor (beta chain) was sequenced within a study of cytomegalovirus exposure and HLA in healthy donors. Using immunoSEQ multiplex PCR, the repertoire was profiled, and TCRdb retains in-frame clones only, with some absent. The repertoire includes almost 200,000 clones, roughly 81% of them detected once, and 0.95% to 1.5% sits in the top ten. The CDR3 has 14 amino acids. V lost 5 bases to trimming and J lost 0 bases, with 11 bases between them. Germline CDR1 reads SGHVS; CDR2 reads FQNEAQ. Sequencing input: PBMCs. The receptor's source is a woman between 25 and 40 years old in good health and CMV-seronegative. The gene calls are TRBV7-8 and TRBJ2-7; D call uncertain. The CDR3 loop is CASSISGNSYEQYF. Here the CDR3 DNA reads TGTGCCAGCAGCATCTCTGGCAACTCCTACGAGCAGTACTTC.